This T cell receptor beta chain was retrieved from a study of T cell responses to AZD1222 COVID-19 vaccine. Overall study results and limits: White British ancestry dominated among donors, who included more females, and clonal diversity was possibly underestimated.

Data came from immunoSEQ multiplex PCR; TCRdb stores just in-frame clones and leaves some out. Among 170,000 or so clones listed, around nine tenths were seen once. The CDR3 has 15 residues. V shed 4 bases and J shed 2 bases, with 15 bases lying between them. Looked up from germline, CDR1 is SGHVS and CDR2 is FQNEAQ. Note on this clone: The target antigen is unknown.

The gene calls are TRBV7-8 and TRBJ2-7, with D possibly being TRBD2 (6 bases). This receptor was taken from an adult in good health. The sequences come from peripheral blood, collected on day 0 of AZD1222 vaccination. The CDR3 protein is CASSSGEVGTYEQYF. The CDR3, as DNA: TGTGCCAGCAGCTCGGGGGAGGTAGGGACCTACGAGCAGTACTTC.